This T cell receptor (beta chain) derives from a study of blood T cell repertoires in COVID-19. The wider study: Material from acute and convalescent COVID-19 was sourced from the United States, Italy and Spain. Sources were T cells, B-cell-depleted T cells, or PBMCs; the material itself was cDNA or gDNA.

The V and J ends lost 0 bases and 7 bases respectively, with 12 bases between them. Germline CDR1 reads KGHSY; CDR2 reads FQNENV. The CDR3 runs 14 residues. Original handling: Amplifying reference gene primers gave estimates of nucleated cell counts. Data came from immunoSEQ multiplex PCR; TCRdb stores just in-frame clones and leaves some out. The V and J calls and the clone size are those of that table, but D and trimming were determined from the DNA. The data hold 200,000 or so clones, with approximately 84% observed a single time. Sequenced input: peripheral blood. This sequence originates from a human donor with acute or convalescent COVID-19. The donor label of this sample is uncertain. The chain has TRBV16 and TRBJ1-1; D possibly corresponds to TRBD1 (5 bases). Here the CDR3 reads CASSQSGGAGEAFF. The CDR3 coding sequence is TGTGCCAGCAGCCAATCGGGGGGAGCAGGTGAAGCTTTCTTT. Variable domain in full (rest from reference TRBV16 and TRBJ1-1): GEEVAQTPKHLVRGEGQKAKLYCAPIKGHSYVFWYQQVLKNEFKFLISFQNENVFDETGMPKERFSAKCLPNSPCSLEIQATKLEDSAVYFCASSQSGGAGEAFFGQGTRLTVV.